Sequencing of this T cell receptor (beta chain) was carried out in a study of glioma-infiltrating T cells after dendritic cell vaccination. Time point given: after dendritic cell vaccination, including at tumor progression/relapse. Patients had residual fresh-frozen tumor tissue and more than two years of survival data. CDR1 is MNHEY, CDR2 SVGAGI, per germline. This CDR3 has 14 residues. The V and J ends lost 2 bases and 2 bases respectively, with 9 bases between them. Profiling relied on immunoSEQ multiplex PCR, and the TCRdb table lists in-frame clones only, not all of them. This table holds 98,000 or so clones, approximately 80% found once.

The clonotype was recovered from a human donor with glioblastoma. V is TRBV6-5 and J is TRBJ1-1, with unresolved D. Sequencing used blood, obtained after dendritic cell vaccination. CDR3 residues: CASSYGSHNTEAFF. CDR3 coding DNA: TGTGCCAGCAGTTACGGTTCACACAACACTGAAGCTTTCTTT.